The entry that follows covers one T cell receptor beta chain sequence. This sample is part of a study of OX40 agonist ivuxolimab in advanced cancers. In the study overall: A male proportion of about 84% was recorded, with mean age approximately 64 years and range 23 to 79. Three individuals attained partial responses, comprising one hepatocellular carcinoma case and two cutaneous melanoma cases.

Trimming left V 4 bases short and J 4 bases short, with 11 bases between. The germline V gene encodes CDR1 SGHVS and CDR2 FQNEAQ. This CDR3 has 13 residues. Method: immunoSEQ multiplex PCR; TCRdb's copy keeps in-frame clones and lacks some. In the table there are some 52,000 clones, over 85% of which are singletons. The sample in question was CD4+ or CD8+ T cells sorted from blood, obtained in a trial of the OX40 agonist ivuxolimab. The clonotype was recovered from an adult with an advanced solid tumor such as melanoma, head and neck, liver or kidney cancer. V usage is TRBV7-8 and J usage is TRBJ2-7; possible D gene TRBD1, 6 bases. CDR3 loop: CASSSRTDYEQYF. CDR3 DNA sequence: TGTGCCAGCAGCTCCAGGACAGATTACGAGCAGTACTTC. Variable domain in full (rest from reference TRBV7-8 and TRBJ2-7): GAGVSQSPRYKVAKRGQDVALRCDPISGHVSLFWYQQALGQGPEFLTYFQNEAQLDKSGLPSDRFFAERPEGSVSTLKIQRTQQEDSAVYLCASSSRTDYEQYFGPGTRLTVT.